One sample yielded the 5 T cell receptor beta chains listed below, sequenced in a study of blood T cells in healthy people across ages. PCR was performed a second time for about 6 to 11 cycles using a sample-barcoded 5' primer and a J-beta primer mix. TCRdb re-called the 5' RACE reads with MiXCR, one entry per CDR3 protein. This sample has hundreds of thousands of distinct CDR3 sequences, with 53% found just once. Sequenced sample: blood. The receptors were sampled from a man older than 75 in good health.

The chain is built from TRBV6-6 and TRBJ1-2; TRBD1 agrees at 8 bases. The germline V gene encodes CDR1 MNHNY and CDR2 SVGAGI (reference sequence). V gave up 0 bases and J gave up 6 bases; unmatched junction bases: 9. CDR3 length: 16 residues. The CDR3 DNA sequence: TGTGCCAGCAGTTACTCGAAGGGACAGGCAGCAGATGGCTACACCTTC. Amino acids: CASSYSKGQAADGYTF.

The chain joins TRBV5-1 to TRBJ2-7, with 8 bases identical to TRBD2. V trimming: 4 bases; J trimming: 6 bases; junction bases outside the gene matches: 9. Per germline, CDR1 SGHRS and CDR2 YFSETQ. The CDR3 sequence is 14 residues long. The CDR3 reads CASSPKSGSGEQYF. The CDR3 DNA reads as TGCGCCAGCAGCCCCAAGAGCGGGAGTGGCGAGCAGTACTTC.

As for this clonotype: Germline is not matched at one junction end, which may reflect a read error. J is TRBJ2-1 and V is TRBV7-7; D tentatively fits TRBD1 or TRBD2 (5 bases each). The CDR3 has 14 residues. Germline loops: CDR1 SSHAT, CDR2 FNYEAQ (reference sequence). CDR3 protein: CASSLGVGRNEQFF. In DNA form, the CDR3 reads TGTGCTAGCAGCCTCGGGGTGGGGCGGAATGAGCAGTTCTTC.

This clonotype has more than one count but fewer than ten. The V and J genes are TRBV12-3 or TRBV12-4 and TRBJ2-4, with 8 bases aligning to TRBD1. V lost 6 bases and J lost 0; bases outside the gene matches: 1. This CDR3 has 14 residues. The CDR3: CASSTGGAKNIQYF. In DNA, the CDR3 is TGTGCCAGCAGCACAGGGGGAGCCAAAAACATTCAGTACTTC.

This clonotype was picked up a small number of times. This chain connects TRBV29-1 to TRBJ2-1; D uncertain. Germline-derived CDR1 and CDR2 are SQVTM and ANQGSEA. The ends were cut back, 2 bases at V and 5 bases at J, with 10 bases in the middle. The CDR3 spans 13 residues. The CDR3 DNA sequence: TGCAGCGTTGAAATCGTACTTGACAATGAGCAGTTCTTC. Protein: CSVEIVLDNEQFF.